This T cell receptor (beta chain) was profiled in a study of T cell changes during pregnancy in multiple sclerosis (dated by TCRdb to between 2019 and 2020). The study in broad terms: The study examined how the T cell repertoire changed over the course of pregnancy in women with multiple sclerosis.

Preparation of the library involved the immunoSEQ multiplex PCR assay. TCRdb carries this immuneACCESS record with in-frame sequences only. Its versions omit some clonotypes, under half of them owing to an unresolved V gene in the studies checked, with the rest unexplained. A total of tens of thousands of clones appear in this sample, around 90% of them only once. Clones ranked in the top ten supply 1.5% of the sample. Turning to this clone: Its target antigen remains unknown. One base away there is no much larger clone; base qualities are not given.

Sample: peripheral blood, taken in the first trimester of pregnancy. The TCR originated in a female donor in good health, enrolled as a control in a pregnancy study.

The CDR3 loop reads CASSLGGPRNNEQFF. The bases are TGTGCCAGCAGCCTAGGCGGGCCTAGGAACAATGAGCAGTTCTTC. This chain is built from TRBV7-2 and TRBJ2-1; the D gene is perhaps TRBD2, from 5 matching bases. From the germline V gene, CDR1 is SGHTA and CDR2 is FQGNSA. Counted from cysteine to phenylalanine, this CDR3 has 15 amino acids. The DNA shown is the 45-base CDR3, in frame from base 1. V and J lose 5 bases and 5 bases, and a span of 16 bases separates them.